This TCR beta chain was captured by sequencing in a study of blood T cell repertoires in COVID-19. Study context: Researchers got acute and convalescent COVID-19 samples from the United States, Italy and Spain. Sources were T cells, B-cell-depleted T cells, or PBMCs; the material itself was cDNA or gDNA.

Source study methods: The authors estimated nucleated cell counts from reference gene primer amplification. Profiling relied on immunoSEQ multiplex PCR, and the TCRdb table lists in-frame clones only, not all of them. V, J and clone size are taken as reported in that table, and D and trimming were inferred from the DNA itself. The table lists a few hundred thousand clones, 75% to 90% of them singletons. The material sequenced was peripheral blood. This receptor was obtained from a woman in her 70s with acute or convalescent COVID-19.

The CDR3 spells CASSQGALSNQPQHF. The CDR3 DNA reads as TGTGCCAGCTCACAGGGGGCGTTATCAAATCAGCCCCAGCATTTT. The chain joins TRBV6-5 to TRBJ1-5; TRBD1 matches 9 bases. This CDR3 contains 15 residues. The V gene end was trimmed by 8 bases and the J gene end by 4 bases; junction bases not matched to a gene: 9. Germline lookup yields CDR1 MNHEY and CDR2 SVGAGI.